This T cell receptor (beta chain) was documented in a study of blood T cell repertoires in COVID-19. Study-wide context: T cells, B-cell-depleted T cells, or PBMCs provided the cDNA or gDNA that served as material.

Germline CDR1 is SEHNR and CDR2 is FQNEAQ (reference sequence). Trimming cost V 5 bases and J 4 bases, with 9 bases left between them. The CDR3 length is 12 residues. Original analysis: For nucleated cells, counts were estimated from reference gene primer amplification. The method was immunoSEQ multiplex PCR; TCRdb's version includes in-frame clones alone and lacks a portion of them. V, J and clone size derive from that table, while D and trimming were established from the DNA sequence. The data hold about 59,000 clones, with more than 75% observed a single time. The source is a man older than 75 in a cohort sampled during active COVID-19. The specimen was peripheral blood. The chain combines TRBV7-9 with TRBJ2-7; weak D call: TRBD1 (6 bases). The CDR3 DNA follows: TGTGCCAGCAGCCCAGGGGAGTACGAGCAGTACTTC. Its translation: CASSPGEYEQYF. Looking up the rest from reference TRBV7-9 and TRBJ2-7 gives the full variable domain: DTGVSQNPRHKITKRGQNVTFRCDPISEHNRLYWYRQTLGQGPEFLTYFQNEAQLEKSRLLSDRFSAERPKGSFSTLEIQRTEQGDSAMYLCASSPGEYEQYFGPGTRLTVT.